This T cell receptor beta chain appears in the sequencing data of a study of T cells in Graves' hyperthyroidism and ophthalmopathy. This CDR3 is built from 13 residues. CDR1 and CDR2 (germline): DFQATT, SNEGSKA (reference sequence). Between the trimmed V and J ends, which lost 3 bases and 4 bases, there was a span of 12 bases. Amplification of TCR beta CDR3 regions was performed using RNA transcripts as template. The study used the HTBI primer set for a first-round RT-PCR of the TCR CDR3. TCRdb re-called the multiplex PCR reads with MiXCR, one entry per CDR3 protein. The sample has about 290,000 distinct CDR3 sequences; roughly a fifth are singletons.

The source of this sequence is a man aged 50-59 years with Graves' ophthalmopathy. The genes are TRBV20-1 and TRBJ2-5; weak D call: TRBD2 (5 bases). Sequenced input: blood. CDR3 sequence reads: CSASRAEGETQYF. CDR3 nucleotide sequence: TGCAGTGCTAGTCGGGCCGAGGGAGAGACCCAGTACTTC.